This TCR beta chain appears in the sequencing data of a study of T cells in Graves' hyperthyroidism and ophthalmopathy (dated by TCRdb to between 2019 and 2020). In terms of the full investigation: Peripheral blood was collected at initial diagnosis, before any treatment. According to the paper, TCR Vbeta CDR3 sequencing was carried out on some 140 peripheral blood samples, which came from 40 to 45 ophthalmopathy, approximately 78 hyperthyroidism and roughly 17 progressor patients. TCR V-J signatures able to tell the groups apart were searched for in a discovery cohort of 100 patients, of whom 43 had Graves' ophthalmopathy and 57 had stable Graves' hyperthyroidism. In about 6 Graves' hyperthyroidism patients, the study also compared T-cell repertoires from thyroid tissue with T-cell repertoires from blood. Prospective prediction of ophthalmopathy was tested in an independent validation cohort consisting of roughly 19 hyperthyroidism patients and some 16 patients who later progressed to ophthalmopathy. For training and testing, the 100 patients in the discovery cohort were randomly divided in a 7:3 ratio. After sampling, hyperthyroidism patients received methimazole starting at 30 mg daily, and ophthalmopathy patients received high-dose intravenous methylprednisolone.

Broad study findings and their caveats: In validation, the model predicted progression to ophthalmopathy a median of around 6.5 months before onset, with about 70% sensitivity and 72.22% specificity. A 13 V-J signature model separated ophthalmopathy from stable hyperthyroidism, with over 85% sensitivity and roughly 81% specificity in cross-validation and 80%/75% in testing. Most expanded thyroid clonotypes (frequency above 0.001) were also detected in blood, a finding suggesting that blood repertoires may reflect thyroid immune responses. Sample size was not statistically predetermined, and blinding of investigators to group allocation was not performed.

Ophthalmopathy patients had moderately to severely active disease, Clinical Activity Score of at least 3, NOSPECS grade of at least 4, and duration under 3 months. Patients with uncontrolled infections, other autoimmune diseases, pregnancy or lactation were excluded. Diagnoses relied on clinical symptoms, serum thyroxine and TRAb, thyroid ultrasound and orbital computed tomography. PBMCs were isolated from about 9.2 ml of fresh peripheral blood by Ficoll-Paque density gradient centrifugation. Total RNA was extracted using Trizol reagent, and RNA quality was assessed on an Agilent 2100 Bioanalyzer. This clonotype was detected a few times. Its antigen specificity is not known. A read error may be the cause here, since a much bigger clone is one base away. In the germline V gene (reference sequence), CDR1 corresponds to SEHNR and CDR2 to FQNEAQ. The CDR3, from cysteine to phenylalanine, totals 13 residues. Just the 39-base CDR3 DNA is kept, in frame starting at base 1.

TCR beta CDR3 regions were amplified from RNA transcripts. For the first round of RT-PCR on the TCR CDR3, the HTBI primer set was used together with the Qiagen OneStep RT-PCR kit. Libraries were constructed in a second round of multiplex PCR, after which size selection and purification were performed. The libraries were sequenced on an Illumina HiSeq2000 using paired-end 100 bp reads. Regarding the original processing steps: Raw data were processed with SOAPnuke, discarding reads with adapters, uncalled bases, mean Phred below 15, or no exact constant-primer or identifier match. High-quality paired reads were merged with COPE v1.2.5, and unique nucleotide sequences were defined as clonotypes. Clonotypes were aligned to IMGT TRBV, TRBD and TRBJ reference segments using MiTCR v1.1. The analysis was restricted to V-J combinations with a frequency above 0.0001, which together covered roughly 99% of the repertoires. A TCS score was defined as the ratio of F50 (clonal expansion) to E x V (chaos), with BLOSUM62-based TCRdist applied between CDR3 peptides within each V-J. Welch's t-statistics and random forest reduced fewer than 600 V-J features to 10 to 15, which were used in a naive Bayes classifier (R e1071). The public sequencing data were trimmed at Q25 with fastp and processed into clonotypes with MiXCR by TCRdb, which kept only in-frame beta chains. Every entry covers one CDR3 protein and lists the most common genes and DNA from its rows. TCRdb, not the original authors, processed these V and J calls. Present in this sample are 530,000 or so distinct CDR3 sequences, roughly 25% of which were seen just once. The ten top clones hold roughly 12% of the sample.

The receptor's source is a woman aged 30 to 39 with Graves' ophthalmopathy. This receptor chain uses TRBV7-9 and TRBJ2-2; the D gene is perhaps TRBD1, from 6 matching bases. Sequencing used blood. The CDR3 protein is CASSYTGFGELCF. The nucleotides read TGTGCCAGCAGCTACACAGGGTTCGGGGAGCTGTGTTTT.